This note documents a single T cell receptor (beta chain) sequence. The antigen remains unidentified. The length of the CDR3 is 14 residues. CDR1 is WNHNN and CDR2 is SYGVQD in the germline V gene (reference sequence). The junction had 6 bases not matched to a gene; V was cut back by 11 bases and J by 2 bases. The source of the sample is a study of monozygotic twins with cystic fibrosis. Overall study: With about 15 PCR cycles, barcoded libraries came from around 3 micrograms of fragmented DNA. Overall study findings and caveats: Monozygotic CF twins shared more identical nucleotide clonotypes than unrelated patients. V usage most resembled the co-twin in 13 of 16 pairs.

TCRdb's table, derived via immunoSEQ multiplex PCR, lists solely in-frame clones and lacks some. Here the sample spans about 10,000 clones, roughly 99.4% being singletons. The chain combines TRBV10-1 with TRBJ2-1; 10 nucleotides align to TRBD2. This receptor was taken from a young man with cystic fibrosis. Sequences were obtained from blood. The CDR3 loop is CAGKRGGPYNEQFF. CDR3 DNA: TGCGCCGGTAAGCGGGGGGGCCCCTACAATGAGCAGTTCTTC.